The 20 T cell receptor beta chains below come from one sample, sequenced in a study of T-cell memory formation after mild COVID-19. Each CDR3 protein gets one entry after TCRdb re-called the 5' RACE reads with MiXCR. Of over 250,000 distinct CDR3 sequences listed, more than 15% are singletons. Sequenced sample: PBMCs or a T cell subset sorted from them (not recorded which). All receptors come from a man between 18 and 35 years old who had mild COVID-19 (a few samples of this study predate the infection). Cell type and time point are not known.

The chain links TRBV20-1 to TRBJ1-5; no definite D call. This CDR3 spans 13 amino acids. Trimming took off 5 bases at V and 7 bases at J, with 15 bases between the two ends. Per the germline V gene, CDR1 is DFQATT and CDR2 is SNEGSKA (reference sequence). The CDR3 protein is CSARLGFWQPQHF. In nucleotides, the CDR3 is TGCAGTGCTCGGTTGGGTTTCTGGCAGCCCCAGCATTTT.

There are a few counts of this clonotype. The gene calls are TRBV7-3 and TRBJ2-3; D possibly uses TRBD1 or TRBD2 (7 bases each). Germline values: CDR1 SGHTA, CDR2 FQGTGA. V was trimmed by 6 bases and J by 4 bases, leaving 20 bases between them. There are 16 residues in the CDR3. CDR3 region: CASSYTSGGGPDTQYF. The CDR3 coding sequence is TGTGCCAGCAGTTATACATCAGGGGGGGGCCCAGATACGCAGTATTTT.

V and J are TRBV4-1 and TRBJ1-5; TRBD1 aligns across 7 bases. This CDR3 spans 16 amino acids. Germline CDR1 is MGHRA and CDR2 is YSYEKL. The ends lost 0 bases at V and 0 bases at J; junction bases unmatched: 2. The CDR3 DNA is TGCGCCAGCAGCCAAGATGGGACAGTTAGCAATCAGCCCCAGCATTTT. The encoded protein is CASSQDGTVSNQPQHF.

This clonotype was counted only a few times. The chain couples TRBV24-1 to TRBJ2-5, with 8 bases lining up with TRBD1. V trimming: 4 bases; J trimming: 4 bases; junction bases outside the gene matches: 10. The CDR3 runs to 16 residues. The germline CDR1 and CDR2 sequences are KGHDR and SFDVKD. Here the CDR3 DNA reads TGTGCCACCAGTGACTACCTGGACAGGGTTGGAGAGACCCAGTACTTC. It translates to CATSDYLDRVGETQYF.

The genes are TRBV20-1 and TRBJ2-2, with 8 bases aligning to TRBD1. CDR1 is DFQATT and CDR2 is SNEGSKA in the germline V gene (reference sequence). The CDR3 is 16 amino acids. The junction had 7 bases not matched to a gene; V was cut back by 0 bases and J by 4 bases. The CDR3 DNA reads as TGCAGTGCTAGAGATCTCCGGACAGGGAGCACCGGGGAGCTGTTTTTT. Amino acids: CSARDLRTGSTGELFF.

There are a few counts of this clonotype. The chain joins TRBV29-1 to TRBJ1-1; 11 bases match TRBD1. In germline, CDR1 is SQVTM, CDR2 ANQGSEA. The V gene end was trimmed by 5 bases and the J gene end by 4 bases; junction bases not matched to a gene: 3. The CDR3 runs 13 residues. In DNA, the CDR3 is TGCAGCGTTACCGGGACAGGGGGCACTGAAGCTTTCTTT. Translated: CSVTGTGGTEAFF.

This clonotype has a single count. The rearrangement links TRBV4-2 to TRBJ2-7; perhaps TRBD1 as D (6 bases). Germline loops: CDR1 LGHNA, CDR2 YNFKEQ. The length of the CDR3 is 18 residues. V was cut by 0 bases and J by 2 bases, with 20 bases left in between. CDR3 in amino acids: CASSQDSARAGVTYEQYF. CDR3 DNA sequence: TGTGCCAGCAGCCAAGACTCGGCCCGGGCAGGGGTTACCTACGAGCAGTACTTC.

This chain uses TRBV5-1 with TRBJ1-6; 12 nucleotides line up with TRBD1. V dropped 0 bases and J dropped 3; count of bases not matched to a gene: 4. The CDR3 length is 18 residues. The germline gives CDR1 SGHRS, CDR2 YFSETQ. CDR3 in amino acids: CASSLGDRGLVYNSPLHF. In nucleotides, the CDR3 is TGCGCCAGCAGCTTGGGGGACAGGGGGCTCGTCTATAATTCACCCCTCCACTTT.

The J gene is TRBJ1-1, the V gene TRBV20-1; 8 bases are shared with TRBD1. After removal of 0 bases from V and 7 bases from J, the junction contained 7 bases not matched to a gene. The CDR3 covers 14 residues. CDR1 and CDR2 from the germline V gene are DFQATT and SNEGSKA (reference sequence). Here the CDR3 reads CSARDRRGQDEAFF. The CDR3 region has the DNA TGCAGTGCTAGAGATCGAAGGGGACAGGATGAAGCTTTCTTT.

A few counts support this clonotype. The chain uses TRBV7-6 and TRBJ2-5; TRBD2 matches 8 bases. V trimming: 4 bases; J trimming: 4 bases; junction bases outside the gene matches: 5. The CDR3 extends over 14 amino acids. Germline CDR1 and CDR2: SGHVS and FNYEAQ. This CDR3 is CASSSRTSRETQYF. CDR3 sequence (DNA): TGTGCCAGCAGCTCCAGGACTAGCAGAGAGACCCAGTACTTC.

Only a few counts were recorded for this clonotype. This chain connects TRBV6-6 to TRBJ2-7; D is possibly TRBD1 (6 bases). This CDR3 has 19 residues. Germline values: CDR1 MNHNY, CDR2 SVGAGI (reference sequence). Trimming took 0 bases from V and 3 from J, leaving 24 bases between them. As DNA, the CDR3 is TGTGCCAGCAGTTACTCGACCCCCGGACAGCCAGGGGTTTTCTACGAGCAGTACGTC. This translates into CASSYSTPGQPGVFYEQYV.

The table lists this clonotype with a count of one. The chain employs TRBV5-6 and TRBJ1-4; 7 positions agree with TRBD1. Germline V gene lookup returns CDR1 SGHDT and CDR2 YYEEEE. The junction had 4 bases not matched to a gene; V was cut back by 0 bases and J by 8 bases. CDR3 length: 14 amino acids. The CDR3 spells CASSLEGAWEKLFF. The CDR3 DNA is TGTGCCAGCAGCTTGGAGGGGGCGTGGGAAAAACTGTTTTTT.

This clonotype was detected only a few times. This rearrangement joins TRBV4-2 to TRBJ2-2; D not resolved. Between the trimmed V and J ends, which lost 0 bases and 5 bases, there was a span of 4 bases. This CDR3 contains 13 residues. CDR1 is LGHNA, CDR2 YNFKEQ, per germline. CDR3 sequence: CASSQEDTGELFF. The CDR3 DNA reads as TGTGCCAGCAGCCAAGAAGATACCGGGGAGCTGTTTTTT.

This clonotype was counted at least ten times. The V and J genes are TRBV28 and TRBJ2-3; no reliable D call. The CDR3 has 14 residues. CDR1 MDHEN and CDR2 SYDVKM come from the germline V gene. V was clipped by 4 bases and J by 2 bases, with 10 bases between them. The CDR3 region has the DNA TGTGCCAGCAGTTACCCTCCCCTCACAGATACGCAGTATTTT. Translated: CASSYPPLTDTQYF.

The V call is TRBV11-2, the J call TRBJ2-5; D possibly corresponds to TRBD2 (6 bases). V was trimmed by 7 bases and J by 5 bases, leaving 17 bases between them. Per the germline V gene, CDR1 is SGHAT and CDR2 is FQNNGV. CDR3 length: 14 amino acids. The DNA for the CDR3 is TGTGCCAGCAAGCCCGGGACCGCGGGGGAGACCCAGTACTTC. Translation: CASKPGTAGETQYF.

Note on this clonotype: A much bigger clone sits one base away, suggesting this may be a read error. J is TRBJ2-1 and V is TRBV6-2 or TRBV6-3; no clear D gene. CDR1 and CDR2 (germline): MNHEY, SVGEGT. Trimming stripped 6 bases from V and 1 base from J, with 1 base between. CDR3 length equals 11 residues. In DNA, the CDR3 is TGTGCCAGCAGATCCTACAATGAGCAGTTCTTC. Translating it yields CASRSYNEQFF.

The table lists this clonotype with a few counts. The chain combines TRBV19 with TRBJ2-3; perhaps TRBD1 as D (6 bases). The CDR3 has 14 residues. Germline assignment: CDR1 LNHDA and CDR2 SQIVND (reference sequence). The V end was cut by 8 bases, the J end by 2 bases, with 14 bases between. The chain's CDR3 is CASDSGAVTDTQYF. Written as DNA, the CDR3 is TGTGCCAGTGATTCAGGGGCCGTCACAGATACGCAGTATTTT.

This chain uses TRBV9 with TRBJ2-3; D gene ambiguous. The CDR3 spans 13 residues. Germline V lookup: CDR1 SGDLS, CDR2 YYNGEE. Between the trimmed V and J ends, which lost 6 bases and 6 bases, there was a span of 14 bases. The CDR3 reads CASTAGSWDTQYF. For the CDR3, the DNA is TGTGCCAGCACTGCCGGTTCATGGGATACGCAGTATTTT.

V usage is TRBV5-5 and J usage is TRBJ2-2, with D perhaps matching TRBD1 or TRBD2 (5 bases each). The germline V gene has CDR1 SGHKS and CDR2 YYEKEE (reference sequence). This CDR3 is built from 14 residues. Trimming removed 3 bases at V and 3 bases at J, with 9 bases between. CDR3 bases: TGTGCCAGCAGCTCGGGACCCCACACCGGGGAGCTGTTTTTT. Amino acid sequence: CASSSGPHTGELFF.

This clonotype has a count of ten or more. The J gene is TRBJ2-5, the V gene TRBV5-4; 9 bases agree with TRBD1. The V segment lost 4 bases and the J segment 5 bases; nucleotides outside the gene matches: 6. The CDR3 contains 14 residues. The germline V gene has CDR1 SGHNT and CDR2 YYREEE (reference sequence). The CDR3 DNA reads as TGTGCCAGCAGCCTACAGGGGGCTGGGGAGACCCAGTACTTC. Its translation is CASSLQGAGETQYF. Looking up the rest from reference TRBV5-4 and TRBJ2-5 gives the full variable domain: ETGVTQSPTHLIKTRGQQVTLRCSSQSGHNTVSWYQQALGQGPQFIFQYYREEENGRGNFPPRFSGLQFPNYSSELNVNALELDDSALYLCASSLQGAGETQYFGPGTRLLVL.